Here is one T cell receptor beta chain with its context. This clonotype was detected ten times or more. Its antigen is currently not known. Base-call qualities are not available, and no considerably larger clone is one nucleotide away. This sample was included in a study of human T cells and chemical hapten exposure (dated by TCRdb to the early 2020s). For the study in its entirety: For sensitization, 2% DPC in acetone was applied to a 2 cm by 2 cm area of upper inner arm skin. Throughout the approximately 24-week study period, patients were also given weekly therapeutic DPC doses on the scalp. Patch tests used Finn chambers with 0.01% DPC on the upper back, scored after 6 days by International Contact Dermatitis Research Group standards. Most of the patients in the cohort were female, and the cohort covered alopecia areata with under or over 50% scalp involvement, alopecia totalis and alopecia universalis. Libraries were combined into a pool for sequencing, and differences in TCR yield between samples came mainly from small differences in library volumes within the pool. This study followed changes in the peripheral blood TCR repertoire in vivo during primary and secondary sensitization of alopecia patients to the hapten diphenylcyclopropenone (DPC). Blood was sampled from patients pre-sensitization (week 0) and at 2, 6 and about 24 weeks after DPC sensitization. Roughly 30 alopecia patients gave blood for TCR sequencing at one to four time points (pre-sensitization, 2, 6 and 24 weeks).

The time point label on this specimen signifies: patch test 3, about 24 weeks after DPC sensitization. The sample's treatment or condition label is to be understood as: therapeutic diphenylcyclopropenone sensitization with weekly scalp DPC. At every patch-test visit, the blood draw took place before the patch test was put on. Eligible patients were aged 18 to 70, diagnosed with alopecia, deemed suitable for DPC therapy, and excluded if pregnant. Total RNA was extracted from unfractionated whole blood collected in Tempus Blood RNA tubes. The CDR3 runs 13 amino acids, cysteine and phenylalanine included. The sequence is cut down to CDR3 DNA, 39 bases in frame from base 1. Per the germline V gene (reference sequence), LNHDA is the CDR1 and SQIVND is the CDR2. V lost 3 bases and J lost 10 bases, and the count of bases not matched to a germline gene is 5. Overall results and qualifications from the work: Repeated subsampling changed both the strength of the expansion versus patch-test correlation and the threshold at which the correlation became significant. A positive correlation was found between the number of PT1 expanded TCRs and patch test score, with significance reached at thresholds 8, 16 and 32 but not 4. Compared with pre-sensitization or healthy control sets, expanded TCRs formed significantly more large CDR3 similarity clusters, which is consistent with antigen-driven responses. Because every patient had alopecia, a presumed autoimmune disease, the patients' immune response might differ from that of healthy individuals. DPC sensitization did not change how many TCRs were above 1 in 1000 frequency, and no evidence was found of alterations in global repertoire structure.

Library prep was done by RACE. The sample was run on a NextSeq 500. Library preparation attached unique molecular identifiers to individual cDNA molecules for quantitative, reproducible TCR counting. For every blood RNA sample, sequencing covered both the TCR alpha and TCR beta chains. On the authors' methods: Samples had a median of 95,638 TCRs, with a range from about 23,224 to 750,000. V, J and CDR3 annotation of the TCR reads was performed with the Decombinator software suite. For PS versus PT1 abundance plots, all samples were subsampled to the same number of TCRs (28,000). Expanded TCRs were defined as absent before sensitization and observed at least eight times at the 2-week time point. TCRdb reprocessed the public reads (quality trimming at Q25 with fastp, clone calling with MiXCR) and kept in-frame beta chains. Every entry covers one CDR3 protein and lists the most common genes and DNA from its rows. For this entry, the V and J calls and clone size follow TCRdb and not the study's own pipeline. This sample has roughly 130,000 distinct CDR3 sequences in its table, and about 11% of those were observed once. Around 2.4% of the sample is held by the ten biggest clonotypes.

The sequencing used whole blood, collected in connection with sensitization to the hapten diphenylcyclopropenone (DPC). The V and J genes are TRBV19 and TRBJ2-1, and 8 junction bases match TRBD1. This receptor was taken from a woman aged 45 to 65 with alopecia areata. Some clones in this sample may be carry-over from other donors' samples. Read as DNA, the sequence is TGTGCCAGTAGTATCCAGGGGGCAGGGGAGCAGTTCTTC. Its translation reads: CASSIQGAGEQFF.